This TCR beta chain was observed in a study of CD8 T cells in ankylosing spondylitis. The study, taken as a whole, reports: Earlier reports found some motif variants in synovial fluid and blood in reactive arthritis. A TCR beta motif made of eight highly homologous variants seemed typical of ankylosing spondylitis blood. Reportedly, significant enrichment of disease-linked clones occurred in matched ankylosing spondylitis synovial fluid. In peripheral blood, disease-linked CD8+ clones occurred at relatively low frequencies.

The V end lost 3 bases, the J end lost 8 bases, and 10 bases lay between the germline ends. The CDR3 is 12 amino acids. Per the germline V gene, CDR1 is MDHEN and CDR2 is SYDVKM. Comments on this clonotype: Antigen specificity is unknown.

TCRdb itself ran the 5' RACE reads through MiXCR, one entry per CDR3 protein. The sample has 150,000 to 200,000 distinct CDR3 sequences; about 17% are singletons. The sequence was collected from a male donor with ankylosing spondylitis or in good health (not recorded which). This sequence joins TRBV28 and TRBJ1-2; D is ambiguous. Input material: blood, either unsorted or a sorted T cell fraction (not recorded which). The CDR3 spells CASSFAWEGYTF. DNA for the CDR3: TGTGCCAGCAGTTTTGCTTGGGAGGGCTACACCTTC.